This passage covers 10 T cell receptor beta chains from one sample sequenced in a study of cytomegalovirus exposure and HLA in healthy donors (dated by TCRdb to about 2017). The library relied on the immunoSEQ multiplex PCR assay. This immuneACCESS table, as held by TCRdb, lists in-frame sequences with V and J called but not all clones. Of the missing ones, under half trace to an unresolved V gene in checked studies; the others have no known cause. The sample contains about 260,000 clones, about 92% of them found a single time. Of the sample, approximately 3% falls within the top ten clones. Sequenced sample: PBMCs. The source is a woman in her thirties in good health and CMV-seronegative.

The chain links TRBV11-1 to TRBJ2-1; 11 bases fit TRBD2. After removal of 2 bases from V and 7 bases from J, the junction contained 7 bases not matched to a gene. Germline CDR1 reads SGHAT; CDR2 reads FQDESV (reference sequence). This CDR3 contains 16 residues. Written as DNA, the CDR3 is TGTGCCAGCAGCTTATTCCTCGGGACTAGCGGAAATGAGCAGTTCTTC. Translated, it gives CASSLFLGTSGNEQFF.

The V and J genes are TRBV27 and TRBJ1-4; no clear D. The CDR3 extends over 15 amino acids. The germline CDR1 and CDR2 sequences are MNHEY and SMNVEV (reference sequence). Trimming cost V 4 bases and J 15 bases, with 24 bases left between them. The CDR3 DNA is TGTGCCAGCAGTTCCCTGGGGTCCCAAATGAAAAACTTGTTTTTT. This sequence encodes CASSSLGSQMKNLFF.

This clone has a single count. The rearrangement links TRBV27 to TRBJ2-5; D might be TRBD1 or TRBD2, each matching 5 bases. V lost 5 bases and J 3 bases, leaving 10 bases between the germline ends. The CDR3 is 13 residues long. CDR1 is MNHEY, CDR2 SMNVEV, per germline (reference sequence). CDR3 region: CASSAGTEETQYF. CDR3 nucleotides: TGTGCCAGCAGTGCTGGGACGGAAGAGACCCAGTACTTC.

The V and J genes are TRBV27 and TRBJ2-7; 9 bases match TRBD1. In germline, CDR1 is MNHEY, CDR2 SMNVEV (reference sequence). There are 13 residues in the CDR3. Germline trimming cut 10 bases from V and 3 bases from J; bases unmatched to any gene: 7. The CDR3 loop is CAIGTGNVYEQYF. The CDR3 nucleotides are TGTGCCATCGGGACAGGGAACGTCTACGAGCAGTACTTC.

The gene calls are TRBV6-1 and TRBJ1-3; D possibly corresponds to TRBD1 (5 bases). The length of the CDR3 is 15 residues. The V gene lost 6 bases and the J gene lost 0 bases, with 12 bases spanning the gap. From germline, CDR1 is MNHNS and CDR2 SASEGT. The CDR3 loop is CASRSGHGSGNTIYF. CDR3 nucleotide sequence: TGTGCCAGCAGAAGCGGACACGGCTCTGGAAACACCATATATTTT.

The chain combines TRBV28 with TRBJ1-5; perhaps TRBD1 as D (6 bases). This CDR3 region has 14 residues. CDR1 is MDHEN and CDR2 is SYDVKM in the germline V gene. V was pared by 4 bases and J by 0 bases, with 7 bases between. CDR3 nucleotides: TGTGCCAGCAGTTCGGACAGTAGCAATCAGCCCCAGCATTTT. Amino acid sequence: CASSSDSSNQPQHF.

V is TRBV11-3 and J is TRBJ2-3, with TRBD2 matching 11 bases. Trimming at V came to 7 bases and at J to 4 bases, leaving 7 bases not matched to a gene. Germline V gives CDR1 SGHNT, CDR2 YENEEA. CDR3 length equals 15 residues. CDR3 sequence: CASTVAGGSPDTQYF. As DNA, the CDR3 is TGTGCCAGCACCGTAGCGGGAGGGTCTCCAGATACGCAGTATTTT.

CDR3 residues: CASSQDLGQVLAKNIQYF. CDR3 in DNA: TGTGCCAGCAGCCAAGATTTGGGCCAGGTTCTAGCCAAAAACATTCAGTACTTC. The rearrangement joins TRBV4-2 to TRBJ2-4; no firm D call. Trimming removed 0 bases from V and 0 bases from J, with 15 bases in between. The CDR3 length is 18 residues. Germline lookup yields CDR1 LGHNA and CDR2 YNFKEQ.

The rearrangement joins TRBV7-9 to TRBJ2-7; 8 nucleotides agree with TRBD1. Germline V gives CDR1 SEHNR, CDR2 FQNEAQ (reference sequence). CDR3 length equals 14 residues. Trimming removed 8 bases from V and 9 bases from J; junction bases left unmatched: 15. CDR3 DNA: TGTGCCAGCTCCAGACAGGGGATTAGAGGAGTGCAGTACTTC. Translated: CASSRQGIRGVQYF.

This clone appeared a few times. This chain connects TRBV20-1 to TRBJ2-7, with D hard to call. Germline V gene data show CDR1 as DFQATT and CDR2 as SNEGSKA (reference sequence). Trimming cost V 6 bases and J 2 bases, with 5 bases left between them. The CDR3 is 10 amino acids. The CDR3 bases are TGCAGTGCCGCAACCTACGAGCAGTACTTC. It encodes CSAATYEQYF.